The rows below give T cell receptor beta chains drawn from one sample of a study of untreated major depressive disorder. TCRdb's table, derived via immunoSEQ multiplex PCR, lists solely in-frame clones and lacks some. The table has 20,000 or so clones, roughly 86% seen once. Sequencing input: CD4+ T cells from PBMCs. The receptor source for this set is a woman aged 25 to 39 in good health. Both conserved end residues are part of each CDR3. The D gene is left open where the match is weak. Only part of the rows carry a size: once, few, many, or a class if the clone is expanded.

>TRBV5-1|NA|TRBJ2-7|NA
TGCGCCAGCAGCTTTGAAACCCACGAGCAGTACTTC
CASSFETHEQYF
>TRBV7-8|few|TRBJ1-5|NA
TGTGCCAGCAGCCGGGGGCGCAATCAGCCCCAGCATTTT
CASSRGRNQPQHF
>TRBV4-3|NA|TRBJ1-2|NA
TGCGCCAGCAGCCCTAGGAGACTCCTCTATGGCTACACCTTC
CASSPRRLLYGYTF
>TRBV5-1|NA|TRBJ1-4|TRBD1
TGCGCCAGCAGCAAGGGACAGGGGTATGCAACTAATGAAAAACTGTTTTTT
CASSKGQGYATNEKLFF
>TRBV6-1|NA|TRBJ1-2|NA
TGTGCCAGCAGTGGTCGAGGACGGATCTATGGCTACACCTTC
CASSGRGRIYGYTF
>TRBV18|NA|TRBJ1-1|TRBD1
TGTGCCAGCTCACCAGCACAGGGGGCGATTGGGTACACTGAAGCTTTCTTT
CASSPAQGAIGYTEAFF
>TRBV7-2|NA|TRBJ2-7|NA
TGTGCCAGCAGCTTAGCCCTAATGTACGAGCAGTACTTC
CASSLALMYEQYF
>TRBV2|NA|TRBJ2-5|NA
TGTGCCAGCAGTGAATCGGGGGAGACCCAGTACTTC
CASSESGETQYF
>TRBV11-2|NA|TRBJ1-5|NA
TGTGCCAGCAGCTTAATGGGGACACACAATCAGCCCCAGCATTTT
CASSLMGTHNQPQHF
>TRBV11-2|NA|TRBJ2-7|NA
TGTGCCAGCAGCTTAGCCCCAGGGGGTAGCGGGGCCTACGAGCAGTACTTC
CASSLAPGGSGAYEQYF
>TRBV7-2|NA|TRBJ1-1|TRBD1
TGTGCCAGCAGCTGGGGGGCGGGACAGGGTAACCTTGAAGCTTTCTTT
CASSWGAGQGNLEAFF
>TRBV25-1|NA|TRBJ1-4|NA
TGTGCCAGCAGTGAAACGACAGGACCCGAAAAACTGTTTTTT
CASSETTGPEKLFF
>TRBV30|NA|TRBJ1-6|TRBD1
TGTGCCTGGACGTCCGGGACAGGGGGTTTCTATAATTCACCCCTCCACTTT
CAWTSGTGGFYNSPLHF
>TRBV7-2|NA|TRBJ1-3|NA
TGTGCCAGCAGCTTACCCAGAAGGGACACGAACTCTGGAAACACCATATATTTT
CASSLPRRDTNSGNTIYF
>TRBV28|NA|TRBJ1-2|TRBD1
TGTGCCAGCAGTTTCCAGGGGGCGAATGGCTACACCTTC
CASSFQGANGYTF
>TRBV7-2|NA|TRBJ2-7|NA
TGTGCCAGCAGCTTGAACCGAGCCTACGAGCAGTACTTC
CASSLNRAYEQYF
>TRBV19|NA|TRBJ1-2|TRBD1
TGTGCCAGTACCCAGGGACAGACTAACTATGGCTACACCTTC
CASTQGQTNYGYTF
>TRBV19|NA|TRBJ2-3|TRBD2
TGTGCCAGTAGTATAGCGACTAGCGGGGGGGCAGATACGCAGTATTTT
CASSIATSGGADTQYF
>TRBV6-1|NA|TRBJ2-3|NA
TGTGCCAGCAGTGTCATTTCCCGGACAGTGGGGCCAGATACGCAGTATTTT
CASSVISRTVGPDTQYF
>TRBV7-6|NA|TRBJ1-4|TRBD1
TGTGCCAGCAGATTTGGGACAGCGGACGAAAAACTGTTTTTT
CASRFGTADEKLFF
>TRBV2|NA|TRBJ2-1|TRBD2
TGTGCCAGCTTACTAGCGGTACTCCGCAATGAGCAGTTCTTC
CASLLAVLRNEQFF
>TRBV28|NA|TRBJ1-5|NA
TGTGCCAGTAATTCCGGGACACAAAATCAGCCCCAGCATTTT
CASNSGTQNQPQHF
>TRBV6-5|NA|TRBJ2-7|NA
TGTGCCAGCAGTTACGGGGCCAGATCTTACGAGCAGTACTTC
CASSYGARSYEQYF
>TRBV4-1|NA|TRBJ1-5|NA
TGCGCCAGCAGCCTTACGCTATTCGACGGCCAGCCCCAGCATTTT
CASSLTLFDGQPQHF
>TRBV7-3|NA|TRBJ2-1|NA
TGTGCCAGCAGCTTAACTTCCGGGATTAATGAGCAGTTCTTC
CASSLTSGINEQFF
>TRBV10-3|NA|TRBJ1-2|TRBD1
TGTGCCATCAGTGAGACTGACCAACGGACAGGGCCCTATGGCTACACCTTC
CAISETDQRTGPYGYTF
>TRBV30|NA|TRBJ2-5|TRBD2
TGTGCCTGGAGGTTCGCCCCGGGTGCGGGGGGGTGGAAGACCCAGTACTTC
CAWRFAPGAGGWKTQYF
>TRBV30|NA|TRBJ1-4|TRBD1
TGTGCCTGGAGTTTTTTGGAGTTGGGACAGGGGAGGACTAATGAAAAACTGTTTTTT
CAWSFLELGQGRTNEKLFF
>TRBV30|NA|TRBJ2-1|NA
TGTGCCTGGAGAAGGGGAAACAATGAGCAGTTCTTC
CAWRRGNNEQFF
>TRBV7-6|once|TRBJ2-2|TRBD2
TGTGCCAGCAGCCGAGCGGGGGGGAACACCGGGGAGCTGTTTTTT
CASSRAGGNTGELFF